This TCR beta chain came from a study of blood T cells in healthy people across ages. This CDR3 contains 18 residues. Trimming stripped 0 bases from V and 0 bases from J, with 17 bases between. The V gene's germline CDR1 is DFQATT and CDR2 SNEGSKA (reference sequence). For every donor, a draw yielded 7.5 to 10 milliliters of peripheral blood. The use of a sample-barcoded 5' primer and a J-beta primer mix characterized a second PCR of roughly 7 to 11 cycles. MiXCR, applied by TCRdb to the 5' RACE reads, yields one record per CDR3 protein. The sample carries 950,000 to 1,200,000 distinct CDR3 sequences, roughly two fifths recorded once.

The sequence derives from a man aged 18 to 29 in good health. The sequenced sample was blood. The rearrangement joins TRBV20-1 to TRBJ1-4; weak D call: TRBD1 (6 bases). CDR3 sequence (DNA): TGCAGTGCTAGAGACGCCATCGGGGGCCTTGCAACTAATGAAAAACTGTTTTTT. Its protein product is CSARDAIGGLATNEKLFF.